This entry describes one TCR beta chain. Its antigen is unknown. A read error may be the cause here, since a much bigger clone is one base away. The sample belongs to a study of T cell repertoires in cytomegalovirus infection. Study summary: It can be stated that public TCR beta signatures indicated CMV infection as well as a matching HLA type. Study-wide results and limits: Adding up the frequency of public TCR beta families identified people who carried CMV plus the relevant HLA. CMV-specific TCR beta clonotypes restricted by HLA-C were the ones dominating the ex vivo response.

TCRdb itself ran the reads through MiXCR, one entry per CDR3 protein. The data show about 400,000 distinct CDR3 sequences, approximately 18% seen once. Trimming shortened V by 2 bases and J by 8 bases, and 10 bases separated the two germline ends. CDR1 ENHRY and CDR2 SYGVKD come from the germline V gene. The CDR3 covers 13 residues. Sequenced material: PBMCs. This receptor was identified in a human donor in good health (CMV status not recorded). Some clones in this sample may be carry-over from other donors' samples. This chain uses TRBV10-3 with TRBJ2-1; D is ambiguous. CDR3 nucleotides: TGTGCCATCAGTGAGAATGTGGGCGATGAGCAGTTCTTC. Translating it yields CAISENVGDEQFF.